This T cell receptor beta chain appears in the sequencing data of a study of regulatory T cells in long-lasting Graves disease. Libraries of TCR beta came from iRepertoire HTBI primers plus Arm-PCR of CDR3 regions. TCRdb fed the multiplex PCR reads into MiXCR, producing one record per CDR3 protein. The sample gives over 350,000 distinct CDR3 sequences, 12% to 15% of which show up once; approximately 17% is in the top ten. This clonotype was recorded many times. Time point: newly diagnosed GD, antithyroid drugs for less than 3 months. From PBMCs, RNA was extracted and then used to make the TCR library. The CDR3 covers 13 residues. The germline CDR1 and CDR2 sequences are MNHEY and SMNVEV (reference sequence). After removal of 11 bases from V and 3 bases from J, the junction contained 7 bases not matched to a gene. The same data also contributed to another study, on T cells in Graves' hyperthyroidism and ophthalmopathy.

This clonotype was obtained from a woman between 45 and 60 years old with Graves disease. The sequences come from peripheral blood mononuclear cells (PBMCs), collected at new diagnosis, from a patient treated with antithyroid drugs. This chain connects TRBV27 to TRBJ2-7; 10 nucleotides line up with TRBD2. In nucleotides, the CDR3 is TGTGCCGGTGAACTAGCGGGATACTACGAGCAGTACTTC. This encodes CAGELAGYYEQYF.